One sample yielded the 13 T cell receptor beta chains listed below, sequenced in a study of human T cells and chemical hapten exposure. Time point described: pre-sensitization, week 0. Treatment defined: therapeutic diphenylcyclopropenone sensitization with weekly scalp DPC. Each CDR3 protein gets one entry after TCRdb re-called the RACE reads with MiXCR. The sample carries some 98,000 distinct CDR3 sequences, 10% to 11% recorded once. The sequences come from whole blood, collected in connection with sensitization to the hapten diphenylcyclopropenone (DPC). The receptors were gathered from a woman between 55 and 75 years old with alopecia areata. Some clones in this sample may be carry-over from other donors' samples.

The V and J genes are TRBV6-5 and TRBJ2-1, with unresolved D. Trimming pared 1 base from V and 6 bases from J, leaving 13 bases between. Looked up from germline, CDR1 is MNHEY and CDR2 is SVGAGI. The CDR3 length is 15 residues. This CDR3 reads CASSYLPVGFNEQFF. The CDR3 region has the DNA TGTGCCAGCAGTTACTTACCGGTCGGCTTCAATGAGCAGTTCTTC.

This clonotype was found a few times. V and J are TRBV7-9 and TRBJ2-3; 12 bases fit TRBD2. This CDR3 spans 16 amino acids. V dropped 5 bases and J dropped 7; count of bases not matched to a gene: 10. Germline loops: CDR1 SEHNR, CDR2 FQNEAQ (reference sequence). The chain's CDR3 is CASSPPLAGGMNTQYF. CDR3 in DNA: TGTGCCAGCAGCCCCCCACTAGCGGGGGGTATGAATACGCAGTATTTT. Looking up the rest from reference TRBV7-9 and TRBJ2-3 gives the full variable domain: DTGVSQNPRHKITKRGQNVTFRCDPISEHNRLYWYRQTLGQGPEFLTYFQNEAQLEKSRLLSDRFSAERPKGSFSTLEIQRTEQGDSAMYLCASSPPLAGGMNTQYFGPGTRLTVL.

This clonotype has a count of ten or more. DNA for the CDR3: TGTGCCAGTACCCGTTCGGGACCGATAAACACTGAAGCTTTCTTT. The encoded protein is CASTRSGPINTEAFF. The chain employs TRBV19 and TRBJ1-1; D is perhaps TRBD1 (5 bases). The CDR3 is 15 amino acids. V was shortened by 7 bases and J by 2 bases, with 17 bases between the two germline ends. Germline CDR1 reads LNHDA; CDR2 reads SQIVND (reference sequence).

This clonotype showed up just a few times. The chain joins TRBV4-2 to TRBJ2-3; D gene uncertain. From germline, CDR1 is LGHNA and CDR2 YNFKEQ. The CDR3 loop spans 13 amino acids. V lost 1 base, J lost 5 bases, and 7 bases lay in between. CDR3 protein: CASSQGTEDTQYF. CDR3 nucleotides: TGTGCCAGCAGCCAAGGGACCGAAGATACGCAGTATTTT.

This chain uses TRBV20-1 with TRBJ2-1, with 10 bases that match TRBD2. The CDR3 is 15 amino acids. J gave up 9 bases and V 3 bases, and 11 bases lay outside the gene matches. The germline gives CDR1 DFQATT, CDR2 SNEGSKA (reference sequence). CDR3 in amino acids: CSASGSGGAVREQFF. CDR3 sequence (DNA): TGCAGTGCTAGCGGAAGCGGGGGGGCTGTCCGTGAGCAGTTCTTC.

The sample holds many counts of this clonotype. The rearrangement joins TRBV6-1 to TRBJ2-3; D is unclear. CDR1 MNHNS and CDR2 SASEGT come from the germline V gene. This CDR3 contains 11 residues. V shed 10 bases and J shed 6 bases, with 11 bases lying between them. CDR3 nucleotides: TGTGCCATGGCAGGTGCCGATACGCAGTATTTT. It is translated as CAMAGADTQYF.

Note on this clonotype: Germline and junction disagree at one end, which may indicate a read error. The chain combines TRBV7-8 with TRBJ1-1; D is perhaps TRBD1 (6 bases). The CDR3 is made up of 16 amino acids. Germline CDR1 is SGHVS and CDR2 is FQNEAQ. The CDR3: CACSSAPGTQTTEVFF. In DNA, the CDR3 is TGTGCCTGCAGCTCGGCACCCGGGACACAGACCACTGAAGTTTTCTTT.

Ten or more counts support this clonotype. The rearrangement links TRBV6-1 to TRBJ1-6, with D possibly being TRBD1 (6 bases). Germline CDR1 is MNHNS and CDR2 is SASEGT. This CDR3 contains 13 residues. Trimming took off 10 bases at V and 7 bases at J, with 14 bases between the two ends. The DNA of the CDR3 is TGTGCCAACGCCGGGACACGGAATTCACCCCTCCACTTT. The encoded protein is CANAGTRNSPLHF.

This clonotype was recorded at least ten times. The chain uses TRBV10-2 and TRBJ1-6; D call uncertain. The germline V and J ends were trimmed by 5 bases and 5 bases, with 19 bases remaining between them. Germline lookup yields CDR1 WSHSY and CDR2 SAAADI. This CDR3 comprises 17 residues. CDR3 in amino acids: CASSIGLSGQHNSPLHF. In DNA form, the CDR3 reads TGCGCCAGCAGTATTGGTTTGTCTGGGCAGCATAATTCACCCCTCCACTTT.

The CDR3: CASSLAGANQPQHF. CDR3 DNA sequence: TGTGCCAGCAGCTTAGCAGGGGCAAATCAGCCCCAGCATTTT. The chain couples TRBV7-9 to TRBJ1-5, with a tentative D call TRBD1 (5 bases). The CDR3 has 14 amino acids. Germline CDR1 and CDR2: SEHNR and FQNEAQ (reference sequence). V gave up 0 bases and J gave up 4 bases, with 7 bases separating them.

The DNA of the CDR3 is TGTGCCAGCAGACCCGGGACGTACGATTCACCCCTCCACTTT. Translated: CASRPGTYDSPLHF. The V and J genes are TRBV28 and TRBJ1-6; D might be TRBD1 (5 bases). Trimming stripped 6 bases from V and 8 bases from J, with 14 bases between. Germline V lookup: CDR1 MDHEN, CDR2 SYDVKM. The CDR3 is 14 residues long.

The V gene is TRBV5-6, the J gene TRBJ2-2, with 7 bases lining up with TRBD1. This CDR3 region has 17 residues. Unmatched junction bases numbered 10, after V lost 3 bases and J lost 2 bases. CDR1 is SGHDT and CDR2 is YYEEEE in the germline V gene. The CDR3 DNA reads TGTGCCAGCAGCTCGGACGACAGGGATTTTAACACCGGGGAGCTGTTTTTT. Its protein is CASSSDDRDFNTGELFF.

The chain combines TRBV12-3 or TRBV12-4 with TRBJ1-1; TRBD1 is a possible D gene (6 bases). The length of the CDR3 is 15 residues. V was shortened by 5 bases and J by 5 bases, with 18 bases between the two germline ends. In DNA, the CDR3 is TGTGCCAGCAGTCTGTTTGGGGGCGAACTAACTGAAGCTTTCTTT. Amino acid sequence: CASSLFGGELTEAFF.